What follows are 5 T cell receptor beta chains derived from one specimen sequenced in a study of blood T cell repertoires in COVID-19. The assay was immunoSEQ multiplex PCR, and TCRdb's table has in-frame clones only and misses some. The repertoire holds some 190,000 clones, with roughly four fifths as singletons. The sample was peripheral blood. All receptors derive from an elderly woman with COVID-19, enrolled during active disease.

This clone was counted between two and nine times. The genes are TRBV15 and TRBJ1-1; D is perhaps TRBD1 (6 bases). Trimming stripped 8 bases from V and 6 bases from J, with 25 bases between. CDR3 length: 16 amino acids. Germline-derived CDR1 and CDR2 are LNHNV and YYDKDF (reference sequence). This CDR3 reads CATQRGPGSTYPEAFF. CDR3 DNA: TGTGCCACCCAGCGGGGGCCTGGTAGTACATACCCTGAAGCTTTCTTT.

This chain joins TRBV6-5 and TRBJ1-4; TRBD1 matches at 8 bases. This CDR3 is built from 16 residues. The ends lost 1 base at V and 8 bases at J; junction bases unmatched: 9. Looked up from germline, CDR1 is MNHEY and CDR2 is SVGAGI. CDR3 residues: CASSYWSRGRNEKLFF. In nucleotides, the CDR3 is TGTGCCAGCAGTTACTGGTCCAGGGGGCGCAACGAAAAACTGTTTTTT.

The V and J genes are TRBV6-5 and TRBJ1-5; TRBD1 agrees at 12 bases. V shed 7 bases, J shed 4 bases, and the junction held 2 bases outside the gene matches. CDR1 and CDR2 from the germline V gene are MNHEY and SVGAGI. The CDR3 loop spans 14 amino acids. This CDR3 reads CASKGQGANQPQHF. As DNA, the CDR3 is TGTGCCAGCAAGGGACAGGGGGCTAATCAGCCCCAGCATTTT.

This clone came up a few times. The CDR3 DNA reads as TGTGCCAGCAGTACCCGGGACAATAGGGGCTACACCTTC. It encodes CASSTRDNRGYTF. This chain joins TRBV6-2 or TRBV6-3 and TRBJ1-2; a possible D gene is TRBD1 (6 bases). The V and J ends lost 5 bases and 8 bases respectively, with 15 bases between them. Germline CDR1 reads MNHEY; CDR2 reads SVGEGT. The CDR3 loop spans 13 amino acids.

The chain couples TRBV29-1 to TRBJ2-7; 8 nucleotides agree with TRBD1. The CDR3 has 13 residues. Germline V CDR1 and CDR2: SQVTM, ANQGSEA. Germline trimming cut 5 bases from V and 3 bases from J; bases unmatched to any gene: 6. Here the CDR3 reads CSVSGTGDYEQYF. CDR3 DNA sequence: TGCAGCGTTTCCGGGACAGGCGACTACGAGCAGTACTTC.